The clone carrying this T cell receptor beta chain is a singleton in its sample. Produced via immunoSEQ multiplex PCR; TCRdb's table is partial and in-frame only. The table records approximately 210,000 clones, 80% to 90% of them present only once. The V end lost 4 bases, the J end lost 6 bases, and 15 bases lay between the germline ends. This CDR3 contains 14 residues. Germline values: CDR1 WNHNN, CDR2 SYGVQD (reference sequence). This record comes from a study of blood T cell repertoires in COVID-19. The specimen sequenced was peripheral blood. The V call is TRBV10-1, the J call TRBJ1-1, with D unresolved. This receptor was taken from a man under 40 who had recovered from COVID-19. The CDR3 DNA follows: TGCGCCAGCAGTGGAAGGCGAGATGGAGCTGAAGCTTTCTTT. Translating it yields CASSGRRDGAEAFF.